This TCR beta chain was sequenced for a study of shared clonotypes between healthy human individuals. The CDR3 contains 17 residues. V shed 5 bases and J 0 bases; nucleotides not matched to a gene: 9. Germline V gene lookup returns CDR1 MDHEN and CDR2 SYDVKM. TCRdb's table, derived via immunoSEQ multiplex PCR, lists solely in-frame clones and lacks some. Of about half a million clones in the sample, approximately 81% were seen once. The sequenced sample was PBMCs. The rearrangement joins TRBV28 to TRBJ2-1; 8 positions match TRBD1. This receptor was taken from a woman in her thirties or forties in good health. Some clones in this sample may be carry-over from other donors' samples. CDR3 nucleotides: TGTGCCAGCAGTAAAATGACAGGGGTAAGCTCCTACAATGAGCAGTTCTTC. It translates to CASSKMTGVSSYNEQFF.